This TCR beta chain was captured by sequencing in a study of blood T cell repertoires in COVID-19. Sequencing was performed with immunoSEQ multiplex PCR; in TCRdb, only in-frame clones are kept and a portion is missing. The sample contains 250,000 to 350,000 clones, around nine tenths of which appear only once. Germline lookup yields CDR1 GTSNPN and CDR2 SVGIG (reference sequence). The CDR3 consists of 12 residues. Trimming stripped 2 bases from V and 7 bases from J, with 11 bases between. This chain joins TRBV30 and TRBJ1-2; TRBD1 might be the D (6 bases). The specimen was PBMCs or T cells enriched from blood (not recorded which). This clonotype was sampled from a woman aged 25 to 45 who had recovered from COVID-19. In nucleotides, the CDR3 is TGTGCCTGGAGTCCCGGACAGTTTGGCTACACCTTC. This encodes CAWSPGQFGYTF. The full variable domain, completed using reference TRBV30 and TRBJ1-2, is SQTIHQWPATLVQPVGSPLSLECTVEGTSNPNLYWYRQAAGRGLQLLFYSVGIGQISSEVPQNLSASRPQDRQFILSSKKLLLSDSGFYLCAWSPGQFGYTFGSGTRLTVV.